This is a list of T cell receptor beta chains from one sample in a study of cytomegalovirus exposure and HLA in healthy donors. Some clones are missing from TCRdb's copy, which holds only in-frame ones; the method was immunoSEQ multiplex PCR. Of approximately 190,000 clones in the sample, over 65% were seen once. Sequenced sample: PBMCs. The receptors were sampled from a man aged 40-49 years in good health and CMV-seropositive. The CDR3 runs from the conserved cysteine through the conserved F or W. D genes are given only for firm matches.

v_gene,d_gene,j_gene,CDR3aa
TRBV19,TRBD1,TRBJ2-7,CASSPNRGWYEQYF
TRBV14,-,TRBJ2-5,CASSPAAGETQYF
TRBV18,-,TRBJ2-2,CASSPPSKTIGLFF
TRBV21-1,-,TRBJ1-5,CASTQNQPQHF
TRBV6-1,TRBD1,TRBJ2-7,CASSSRDRGGEQYF
TRBV7-9,-,-,CSSSRQEYEQYF
TRBV13,TRBD1,TRBJ2-3,CASSLWTGGSTDTQYF
TRBV7-9,-,TRBJ2-2,CASSLAGLANTGELFF
TRBV10-1,-,TRBJ2-2,CASSETLRAPDTGELFF
TRBV9,TRBD2,TRBJ2-3,CASTPTSGHSTDTQYF
TRBV7-7,-,TRBJ2-5,CASSYNRGETQYF
TRBV14,TRBD2,TRBJ2-7,CASSQDYWGGSYEQYF
TRBV5-1,-,TRBJ2-2,CASSLEGQLNTGELFF
TRBV6-1,TRBD2,TRBJ2-7,CASSEGTSIAYEQYF
TRBV28,TRBD1,TRBJ1-5,CASSLLGQGDDQPQHF
TRBV2,-,TRBJ2-7,CASSDGRVPYEQYF
TRBV9,TRBD2,TRBJ2-1,CASSVRLAGEEGEQFF
TRBV18,TRBD1,TRBJ1-1,CASSSGQVNTEAFF
TRBV19,TRBD1,TRBJ2-7,CASSPQGQTYEQYF
TRBV5-6,TRBD2,TRBJ2-7,CASSLSGSPYEQYF
TRBV11-2,TRBD2,TRBJ2-7,CASSLDFQGLHPDYEQYF
TRBV11-2,-,TRBJ2-3,CASRRASGTDTQYF
TRBV27,-,TRBJ2-3,CASSLTPKRDTQYF
TRBV10-3,-,TRBJ2-1,CAISEKGASGSLRNEQFF
TRBV19,TRBD2,TRBJ2-3,CASTPAPSGSIFTQYF
TRBV27,-,TRBJ1-5,CASSWLTQNQPQHF
TRBV5-4,-,TRBJ2-7,CASSLQPTYEQYF
TRBV29-1,TRBD2,TRBJ2-7,CSVYGLAGDYEQYF
TRBV6-6,-,TRBJ2-7,CASSYSILIDYEQYF
TRBV27,TRBD2,TRBJ2-1,CASSLSGTSGGAVEQFF
TRBV6-1,-,TRBJ1-4,CASSEARREKLFF
TRBV5-1,TRBD2,TRBJ2-1,CASSLPSGGPNEQFF
TRBV7-8,-,TRBJ2-5,CASSLAGQRGETQYF
TRBV6-5,-,TRBJ2-7,CASSFGRGPYEQYF
TRBV6-5,-,TRBJ2-3,CASMRAQSGTDTQYF
TRBV5-8,-,TRBJ1-5,CASSAWQGTQPQHF
TRBV10-3,-,TRBJ2-7,CAISELREGEQYF
TRBV6-1,TRBD2,TRBJ2-1,CASRGTSGLNEQFF
TRBV28,TRBD2,TRBJ2-1,CASSFPPSGTYNEQFF
TRBV7-2,-,TRBJ2-7,CASSLDPEGRYEQYF
TRBV9,TRBD2,TRBJ2-7,CASSVASGYHEQYF
TRBV7-3,TRBD2,TRBJ2-1,CASSPQAGTNNEQFF
TRBV18,TRBD1,TRBJ2-7,CASSPGTAYEQYF
TRBV6-1,TRBD2,TRBJ2-5,CASSHGGSETQYF